This passage covers 13 T cell receptor beta chains from one sample sequenced in a study of T cells in localized non-small cell lung cancer. The repertoire was sequenced with immunoSEQ multiplex PCR; TCRdb's copy has only in-frame clones and lacks some. The data contain around 41,000 clones, more than 85% of them singletons. This sample comprised peripheral blood, obtained before any cancer treatment. The receptors were sampled from a woman aged 18-55 years with stage III lung adenocarcinoma.

The CDR3 reads CASSSLWDEVEKLFF. The CDR3 DNA follows: TGTGCCAGCAGCTCCCTCTGGGACGAAGTTGAAAAACTGTTTTTT. This chain connects TRBV7-9 to TRBJ1-4; perhaps TRBD1 as D (5 bases). Trimming took 4 bases from V and 7 from J, leaving 16 bases between them. Germline V gene lookup returns CDR1 SEHNR and CDR2 FQNEAQ (reference sequence). The CDR3 sequence is 15 residues long.

The genes are TRBV7-3 and TRBJ2-1, with D maybe TRBD2 (6 bases). This CDR3 comprises 15 residues. Germline V gene data show CDR1 as SGHTA and CDR2 as FQGTGA. Trimming removed 5 bases from V and 6 bases from J, with 17 bases in between. In DNA form, the CDR3 reads TGTGCCAGCAGCCCCTCGGGGCGGGGCATCAATGAGCAGTTCTTC. Its protein product is CASSPSGRGINEQFF. Variable domain in full (rest from reference TRBV7-3 and TRBJ2-1): GAGVSQTPSNKVTEKGKYVELRCDPISGHTALYWYRQSLGQGPEFLIYFQGTGAADDSGLPNDRFFAVRPEGSVSTLKIQRTERGDSAVYLCASSPSGRGINEQFFGPGTRLTVL.

This chain links TRBV7-9 with TRBJ1-1, with TRBD1 matching over 8 bases. V dropped 5 bases and J dropped 2; count of bases not matched to a gene: 7. The CDR3 totals 15 residues. The germline V gene has CDR1 SEHNR and CDR2 FQNEAQ (reference sequence). CDR3 sequence: CASSPAGGGNTEAFF. In nucleotides, the CDR3 is TGTGCCAGCAGCCCAGCAGGGGGCGGCAACACTGAAGCTTTCTTT.

This chain connects TRBV7-9 to TRBJ1-1; possible D gene TRBD1, 6 bases. Germline CDR1 reads SEHNR; CDR2 reads FQNEAQ (reference sequence). V gave up 2 bases and J gave up 3 bases, with 7 bases separating them. The CDR3 covers 13 residues. CDR3 coding DNA: TGTGCCAGCAGCTTACAGGGGCACACTGAAGCTTTCTTT. Encoded protein: CASSLQGHTEAFF.

CDR3 bases: TGTGCCAGCAGCTTGCCCGGAGACACCATATATTTT. It codes for CASSLPGDTIYF. The rearrangement uses TRBV11-3 and TRBJ1-3; no definite D call. The CDR3 loop spans 12 amino acids. Germline values: CDR1 SGHNT, CDR2 YENEEA. With 3 bases removed from V and 8 bases from J, the gap between germline ends came to 8 bases. The variable domain in full, with the rest retrieved from reference TRBV11-3 and TRBJ1-3, is EAGVVQSPRYKIIEKKQPVAFWCNPISGHNTLYWYLQNLGQGPELLIRYENEEAVDDSQLPKDRFSAERLKGVDSTLKIQPAELGDSAVYLCASSLPGDTIYFGEGSWLTVV.

J is TRBJ2-5 and V is TRBV5-1; D assignment may be TRBD1 or TRBD2 (6 bases each). The CDR3 length is 14 residues. Germline V CDR1 and CDR2: SGHRS, YFSETQ. V was trimmed by 0 bases and J by 5 bases, leaving 11 bases between them. The CDR3, as DNA: TGCGCCAGCAGCTTGGTAGGGGGGATCGAGACCCAGTACTTC. Its protein product is CASSLVGGIETQYF.

The chain links TRBV11-2 to TRBJ2-2, with unresolved D. The CDR3 runs to 11 residues. Trimming removed 5 bases at V and 8 bases at J, with 6 bases between. Germline V gene lookup returns CDR1 SGHAT and CDR2 FQNNGV. The CDR3 sequence: CASSAGGELFF. Written as DNA, the CDR3 is TGTGCCAGCAGCGCCGGGGGGGAGCTGTTTTTT.

The CDR3 region is CASSQQGYEQYF. The CDR3, as DNA: TGTGCCAGCAGTCAACAGGGCTACGAGCAGTACTTC. This chain links TRBV2 with TRBJ2-7, with a tentative D call TRBD1 (6 bases). The germline CDR1 and CDR2 sequences are SNHLY and FYNNEI. V was shortened by 5 bases and J by 3 bases, with 8 bases between the two germline ends. This CDR3 has 12 residues.

The chain employs TRBV7-9 and TRBJ1-1; D not certain. CDR1 is SEHNR and CDR2 is FQNEAQ in the germline V gene (reference sequence). The CDR3 runs 15 residues. V lost 4 bases, J lost 0 bases, and 12 bases lay in between. CDR3 loop: CASSSLGGMNTEAFF. The CDR3 DNA reads TGTGCCAGCAGCTCCCTCGGCGGGATGAACACTGAAGCTTTCTTT.

CDR3 DNA: TGTGCCAGCAGCCCTACCGGGACAGGGGGTAATAGTAATTCACCCCTCCACTTT. Protein: CASSPTGTGGNSNSPLHF. The V and J genes are TRBV5-6 and TRBJ1-6, with TRBD1 matching over 11 bases. The junction had 12 bases not matched to a gene; V was cut back by 4 bases and J by 6 bases. The length of the CDR3 is 18 residues. In germline, CDR1 is SGHDT, CDR2 YYEEEE. Filled out from reference TRBV5-6 and TRBJ1-6, the complete variable domain reads DAGVTQSPTHLIKTRGQQVTLRCSPKSGHDTVSWYQQALGQGPQFIFQYYEEEERQRGNFPDRFSGHQFPNYSSELNVNALLLGDSALYLCASSPTGTGGNSNSPLHFGNGTRLTVT.

This clone has a single count. This chain joins TRBV7-8 and TRBJ2-3, with 11 bases lining up with TRBD1. The CDR3 length is 21 residues. The ends lost 3 bases at V and 2 bases at J; junction bases unmatched: 19. Germline V CDR1 and CDR2: SGHVS, FQNEAQ. The CDR3 region is CASSLDWFRRDRGKDTDTQYF. CDR3 nucleotide sequence: TGTGCCAGCAGCTTGGACTGGTTTCGAAGGGACAGGGGGAAGGACACAGATACGCAGTATTTT.

V and J are TRBV5-1 and TRBJ2-7; 8 bases are shared with TRBD1. This CDR3 has 15 residues. From germline, CDR1 is SGHRS and CDR2 YFSETQ. With V trimmed by 3 bases and J by 0 bases, 5 bases remained unmatched. In DNA, the CDR3 is TGCGCCAGCAGCTATGGGACAGGTAACTCCTACGAGCAGTACTTC. Translating it yields CASSYGTGNSYEQYF.

This chain uses TRBV6-6 with TRBJ1-1; 8 bases match TRBD1. The germline V gene has CDR1 MNHNY and CDR2 SVGAGI (reference sequence). The CDR3 sequence is 12 residues long. V dropped 7 bases and J dropped 11; count of bases not matched to a gene: 9. CDR3 protein: CASTNRGVSAFF. For the CDR3, the DNA is TGTGCCAGCACAAACAGGGGGGTTTCGGCTTTCTTT.